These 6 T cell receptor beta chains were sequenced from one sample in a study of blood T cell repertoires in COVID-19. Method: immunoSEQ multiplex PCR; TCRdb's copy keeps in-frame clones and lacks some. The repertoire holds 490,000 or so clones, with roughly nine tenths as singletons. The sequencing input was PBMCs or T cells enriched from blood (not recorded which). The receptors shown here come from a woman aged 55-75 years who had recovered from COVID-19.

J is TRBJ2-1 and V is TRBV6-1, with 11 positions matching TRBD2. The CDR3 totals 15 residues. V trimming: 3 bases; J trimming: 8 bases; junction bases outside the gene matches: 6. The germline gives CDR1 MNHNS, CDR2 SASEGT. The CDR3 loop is CASSDGLAGGDEQFF. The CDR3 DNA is TGTGCCAGCAGTGATGGGCTAGCGGGGGGAGATGAGCAGTTCTTC.

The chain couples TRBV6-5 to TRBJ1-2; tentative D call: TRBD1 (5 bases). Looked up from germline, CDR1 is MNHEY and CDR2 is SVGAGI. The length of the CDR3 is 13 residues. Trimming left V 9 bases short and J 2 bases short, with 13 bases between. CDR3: CASRRERNYGYTF. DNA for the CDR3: TGTGCCAGTCGCAGGGAAAGGAACTATGGCTACACCTTC.

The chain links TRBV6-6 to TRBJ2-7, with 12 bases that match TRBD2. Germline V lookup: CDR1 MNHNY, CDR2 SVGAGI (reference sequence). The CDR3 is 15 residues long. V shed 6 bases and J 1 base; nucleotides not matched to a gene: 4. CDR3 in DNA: TGTGCCAGCAGGAGTGGGACTAGCGGGTCCTACGAGCAGTACGTC. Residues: CASRSGTSGSYEQYV.

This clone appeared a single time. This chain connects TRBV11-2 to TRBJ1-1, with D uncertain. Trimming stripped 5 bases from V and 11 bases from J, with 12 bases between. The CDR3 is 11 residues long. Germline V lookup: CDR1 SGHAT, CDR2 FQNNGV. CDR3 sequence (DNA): TGTGCCAGCAGCCAACTTTTACGTGCTTTCTTT. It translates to CASSQLLRAFF.

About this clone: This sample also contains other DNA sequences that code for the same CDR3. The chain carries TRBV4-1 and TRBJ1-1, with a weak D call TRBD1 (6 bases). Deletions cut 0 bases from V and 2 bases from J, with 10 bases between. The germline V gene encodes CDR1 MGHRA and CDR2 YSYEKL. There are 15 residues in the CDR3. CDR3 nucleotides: TGCGCCAGCAGCCAAGAGGGCAGGGGCAACACTGAAGCTTTCTTT. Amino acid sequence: CASSQEGRGNTEAFF.

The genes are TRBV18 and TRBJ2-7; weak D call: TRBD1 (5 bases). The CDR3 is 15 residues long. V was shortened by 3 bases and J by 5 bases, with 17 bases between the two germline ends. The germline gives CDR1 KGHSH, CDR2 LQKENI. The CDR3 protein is CASSPTDHAPHEQYV. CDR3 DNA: TGTGCCAGCTCACCGACAGATCATGCTCCTCACGAGCAGTACGTC.